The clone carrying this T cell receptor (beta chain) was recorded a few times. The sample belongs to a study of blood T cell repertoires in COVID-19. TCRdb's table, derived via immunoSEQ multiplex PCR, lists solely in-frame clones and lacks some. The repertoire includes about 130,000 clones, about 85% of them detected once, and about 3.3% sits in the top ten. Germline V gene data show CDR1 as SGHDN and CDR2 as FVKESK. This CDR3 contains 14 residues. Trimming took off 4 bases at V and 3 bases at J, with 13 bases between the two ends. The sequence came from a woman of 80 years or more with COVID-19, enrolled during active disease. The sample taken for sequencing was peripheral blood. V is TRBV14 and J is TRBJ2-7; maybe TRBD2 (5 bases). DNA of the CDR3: TGTGCCAGCAGCCCGGACTTGAATTACTACGAGCAGTACTTC. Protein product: CASSPDLNYYEQYF.